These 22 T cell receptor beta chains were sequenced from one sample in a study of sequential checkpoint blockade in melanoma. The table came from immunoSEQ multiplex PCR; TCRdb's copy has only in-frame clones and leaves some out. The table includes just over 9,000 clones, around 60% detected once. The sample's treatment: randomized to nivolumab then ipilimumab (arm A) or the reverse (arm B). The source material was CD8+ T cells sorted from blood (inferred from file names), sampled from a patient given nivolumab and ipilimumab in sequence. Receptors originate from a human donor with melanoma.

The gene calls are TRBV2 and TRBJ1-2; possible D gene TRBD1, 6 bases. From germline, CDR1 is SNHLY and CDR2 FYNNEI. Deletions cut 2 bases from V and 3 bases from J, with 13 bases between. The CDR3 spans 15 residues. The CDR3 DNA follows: TGTGCCAGCAGTGAATCGGGGGGCGCCTACTATGGCTACACCTTC. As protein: CASSESGGAYYGYTF.

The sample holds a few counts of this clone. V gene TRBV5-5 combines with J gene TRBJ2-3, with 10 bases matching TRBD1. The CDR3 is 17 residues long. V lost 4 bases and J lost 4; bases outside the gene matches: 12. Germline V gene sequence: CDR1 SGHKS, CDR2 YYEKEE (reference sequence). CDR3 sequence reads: CASSRLGTGAVADTQYF. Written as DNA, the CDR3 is TGTGCCAGCAGCCGTCTGGGGACAGGGGCTGTTGCAGATACGCAGTATTTT.

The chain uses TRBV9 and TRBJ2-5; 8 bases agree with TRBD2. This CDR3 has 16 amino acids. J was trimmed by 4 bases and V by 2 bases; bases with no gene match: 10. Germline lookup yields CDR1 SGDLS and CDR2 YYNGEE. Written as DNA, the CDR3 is TGTGCCAGCAGCGTGGGGAACGGGGGGGCCGGAGAGACCCAGTACTTC. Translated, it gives CASSVGNGGAGETQYF.

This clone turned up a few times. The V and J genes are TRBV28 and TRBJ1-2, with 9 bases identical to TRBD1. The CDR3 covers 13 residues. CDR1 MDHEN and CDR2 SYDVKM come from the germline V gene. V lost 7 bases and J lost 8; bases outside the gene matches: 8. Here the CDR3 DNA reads TGTGCCAGCAAGTCGGGACAGGGTAAAGGCTACACCTTC. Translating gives CASKSGQGKGYTF.

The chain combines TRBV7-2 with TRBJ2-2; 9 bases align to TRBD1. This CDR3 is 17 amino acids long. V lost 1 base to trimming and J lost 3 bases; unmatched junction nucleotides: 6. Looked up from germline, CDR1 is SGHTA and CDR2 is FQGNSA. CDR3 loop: CASSLGGTGLYTGELFF. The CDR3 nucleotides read TGTGCCAGCAGCTTAGGCGGGACAGGGTTATACACCGGGGAGCTGTTTTTT.

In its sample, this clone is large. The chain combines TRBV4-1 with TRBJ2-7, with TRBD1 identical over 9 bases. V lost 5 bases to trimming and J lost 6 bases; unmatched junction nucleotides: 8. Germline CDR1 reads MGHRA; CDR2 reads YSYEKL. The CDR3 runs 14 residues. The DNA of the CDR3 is TGCGCCAGCAGCGAGGGACAGGGTAAGGGCGAGCAGTACTTC. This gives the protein CASSEGQGKGEQYF.

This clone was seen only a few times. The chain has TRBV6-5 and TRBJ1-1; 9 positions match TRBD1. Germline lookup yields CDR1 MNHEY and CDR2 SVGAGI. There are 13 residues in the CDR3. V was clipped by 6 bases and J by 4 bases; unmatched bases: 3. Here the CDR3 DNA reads TGTGCCAGCAGGGGACAGGGAGGCACTGAAGCTTTCTTT. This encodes CASRGQGGTEAFF.

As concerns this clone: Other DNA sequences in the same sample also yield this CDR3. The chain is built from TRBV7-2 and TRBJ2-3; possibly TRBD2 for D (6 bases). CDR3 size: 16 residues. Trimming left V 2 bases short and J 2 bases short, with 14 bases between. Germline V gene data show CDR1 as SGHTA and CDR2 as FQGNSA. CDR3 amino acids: CASSLIGGASTDTQYF. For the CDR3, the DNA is TGTGCCAGCAGCTTAATTGGCGGGGCTTCCACAGATACGCAGTATTTT.

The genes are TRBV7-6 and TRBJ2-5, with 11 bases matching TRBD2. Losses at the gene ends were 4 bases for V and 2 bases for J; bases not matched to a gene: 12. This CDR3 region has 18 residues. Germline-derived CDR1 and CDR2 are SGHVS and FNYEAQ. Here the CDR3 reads CASSSRYSGGVLQETQYF. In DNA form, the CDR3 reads TGTGCCAGCAGCTCCCGCTATAGCGGGGGGGTTCTACAAGAGACCCAGTACTTC.

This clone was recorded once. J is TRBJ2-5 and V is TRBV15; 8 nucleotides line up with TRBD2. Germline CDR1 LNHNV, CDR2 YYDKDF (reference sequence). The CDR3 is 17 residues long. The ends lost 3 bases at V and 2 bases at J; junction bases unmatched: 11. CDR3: CATSRGKGLGLQETQYF. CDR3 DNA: TGTGCCACCAGCAGGGGCAAGGGACTAGGCCTGCAAGAGACCCAGTACTTC.

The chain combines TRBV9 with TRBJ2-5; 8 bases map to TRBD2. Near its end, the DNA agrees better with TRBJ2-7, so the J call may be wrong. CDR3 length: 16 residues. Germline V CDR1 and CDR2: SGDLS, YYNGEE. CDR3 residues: CASSVAGTSRAYEQYF. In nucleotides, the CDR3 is TGTGCCAGCAGCGTAGCTGGGACTAGTCGGGCGTACGAGCAGTACTTC.

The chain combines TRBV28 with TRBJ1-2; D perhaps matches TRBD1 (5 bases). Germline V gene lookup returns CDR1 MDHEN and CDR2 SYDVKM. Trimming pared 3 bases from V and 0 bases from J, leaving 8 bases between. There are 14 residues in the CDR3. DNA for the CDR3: TGTGCCAGCAGTTTTGACAGAACTAACTATGGCTACACCTTC. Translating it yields CASSFDRTNYGYTF.

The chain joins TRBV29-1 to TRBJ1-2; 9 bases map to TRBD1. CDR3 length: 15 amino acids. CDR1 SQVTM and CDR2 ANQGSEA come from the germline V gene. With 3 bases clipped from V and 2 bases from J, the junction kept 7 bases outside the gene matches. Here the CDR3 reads CSVDVGGTGNYGYTF. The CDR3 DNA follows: TGCAGCGTTGACGTGGGGGGGACAGGGAACTATGGCTACACCTTC.

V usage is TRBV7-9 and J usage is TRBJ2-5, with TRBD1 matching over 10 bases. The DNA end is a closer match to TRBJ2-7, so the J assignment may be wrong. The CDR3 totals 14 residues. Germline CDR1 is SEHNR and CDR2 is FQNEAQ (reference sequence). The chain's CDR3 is CASSPRDRGFEQYF. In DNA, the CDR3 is TGTGCCAGCAGCCCAAGGGACAGGGGATTCGAGCAGTACTTC.

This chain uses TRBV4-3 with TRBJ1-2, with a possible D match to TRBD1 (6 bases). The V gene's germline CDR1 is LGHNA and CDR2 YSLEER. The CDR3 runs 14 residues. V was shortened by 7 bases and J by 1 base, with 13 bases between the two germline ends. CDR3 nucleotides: TGCGCCAGCACACCAGGGGTGGGTAACTATGGCTACACCTTC. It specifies CASTPGVGNYGYTF.

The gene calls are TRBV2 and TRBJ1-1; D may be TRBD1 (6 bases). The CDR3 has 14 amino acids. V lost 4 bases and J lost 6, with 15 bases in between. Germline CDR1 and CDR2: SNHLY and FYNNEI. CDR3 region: CASSGGRGGSEAFF. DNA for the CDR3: TGTGCCAGCAGTGGAGGCAGGGGAGGGTCTGAAGCTTTCTTT.

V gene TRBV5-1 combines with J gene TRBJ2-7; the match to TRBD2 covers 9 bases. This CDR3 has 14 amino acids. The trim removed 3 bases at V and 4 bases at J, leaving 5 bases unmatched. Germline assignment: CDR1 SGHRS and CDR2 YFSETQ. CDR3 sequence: CASSCSGGQYEQYF. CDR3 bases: TGCGCCAGCAGCTGCAGCGGGGGGCAGTACGAGCAGTACTTC.

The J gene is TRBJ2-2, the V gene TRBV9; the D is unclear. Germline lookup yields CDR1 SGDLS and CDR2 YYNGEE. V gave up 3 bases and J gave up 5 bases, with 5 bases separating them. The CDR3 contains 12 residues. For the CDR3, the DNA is TGTGCCAGCAGCGCCGTTACCGGGGAGCTGTTTTTT. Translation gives CASSAVTGELFF.

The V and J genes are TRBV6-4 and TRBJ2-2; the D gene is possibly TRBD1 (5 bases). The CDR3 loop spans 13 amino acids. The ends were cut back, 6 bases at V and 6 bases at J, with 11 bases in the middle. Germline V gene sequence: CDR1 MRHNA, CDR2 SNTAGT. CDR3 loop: CASSKGLPGELFF. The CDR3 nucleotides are TGTGCCAGCAGCAAGGGGTTACCCGGGGAGCTGTTTTTT.

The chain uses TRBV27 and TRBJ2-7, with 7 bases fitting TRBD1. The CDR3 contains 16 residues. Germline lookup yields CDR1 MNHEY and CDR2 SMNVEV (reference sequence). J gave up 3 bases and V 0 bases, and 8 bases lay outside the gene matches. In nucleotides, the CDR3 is TGTGCCAGCAGTTTATCGCAGGGGGAGTATGACTACGAGCAGTACTTC. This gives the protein CASSLSQGEYDYEQYF.

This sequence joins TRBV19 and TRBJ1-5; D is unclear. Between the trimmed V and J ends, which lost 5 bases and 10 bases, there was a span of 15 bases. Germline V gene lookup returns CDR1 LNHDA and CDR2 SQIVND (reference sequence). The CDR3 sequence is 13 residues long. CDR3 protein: CASSAGSPGPQHF. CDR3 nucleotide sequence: TGTGCCAGTAGTGCCGGGAGCCCGGGACCCCAGCATTTT.

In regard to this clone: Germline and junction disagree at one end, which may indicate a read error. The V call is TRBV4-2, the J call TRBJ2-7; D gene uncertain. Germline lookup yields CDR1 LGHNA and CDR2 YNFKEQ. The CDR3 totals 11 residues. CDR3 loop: CASSQGLEIIF. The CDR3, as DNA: TGTGCCAGCAGCCAAGGACTGGAGATCATCTTC.